Shown below are 21 T cell receptor beta chains from a single sample sequenced in a study of T-cell reconstitution after alpha-beta-depleted transplantation in children. The TCRbeta library incorporated unique molecular identifiers. TCRdb ran MiXCR on the PCR reads and lists one entry per CDR3 protein. The table has about 1,000,000 distinct CDR3 sequences, roughly 29% seen once. The starting material was PBMCs, mostly from graft donor cells, obtained 360 days after TCRalphabeta/CD19-depleted stem cell transplant. Source of these receptors: a boy less than two years old who had a stem cell transplant for SCID, so the T cells may come from the graft donor.

The genes are TRBV6-5 and TRBJ1-1; D is perhaps TRBD1 (5 bases). Trimming took off 4 bases at V and 1 base at J, with 10 bases between the two ends. Germline CDR1 and CDR2: MNHEY and SVGAGI. The CDR3 covers 14 residues. The CDR3 nucleotides are TGTGCCAGCAGTTTAAGGAGGGGGAACACTGAAGCTTTCTTT. This sequence encodes CASSLRRGNTEAFF.

The chain joins TRBV25-1 to TRBJ1-1; possibly TRBD1 for D (5 bases). The V gene's germline CDR1 is MGHDK and CDR2 SYGVNS. The CDR3 consists of 14 residues. V was clipped by 8 bases and J by 12 bases, with 25 bases between them. DNA of the CDR3: TGTGCCAGCGGAGTCGCCCCCGGGCAGGGAGTATCTTTCTTT. This translates into CASGVAPGQGVSFF.

V is TRBV20-1 and J is TRBJ2-5; 10 bases agree with TRBD1. This CDR3 region has 14 residues. The J segment lost 5 bases and the V segment lost 4 bases, leaving 7 bases of the junction unmatched. The germline CDR1 and CDR2 sequences are DFQATT and SNEGSKA (reference sequence). The CDR3 loop is CSATGQGKRETQYF. The CDR3 DNA reads TGCAGTGCTACGGGACAGGGGAAACGGGAGACCCAGTACTTC.

This clonotype was seen only a few times. The J gene is TRBJ2-1, the V gene TRBV18; D gene unclear. The V and J ends lost 6 bases and 3 bases respectively, with 15 bases between them. The CDR3 totals 15 residues. The germline V gene has CDR1 KGHSH and CDR2 LQKENI. In DNA form, the CDR3 reads TGTGCCAGCTCCAAGGCCGCGAAACTCTACAATGAGCAGTTCTTC. It codes for CASSKAAKLYNEQFF.

This clonotype was counted a few times. The chain recombines TRBV9 with TRBJ1-2; D is unclear. V lost 3 bases and J lost 0, with 9 bases in between. CDR1 SGDLS and CDR2 YYNGEE come from the germline V gene. CDR3 length equals 14 residues. The CDR3, as DNA: TGTGCCAGCAGCGCCCTAGGCACTAACTATGGCTACACCTTC. This gives the protein CASSALGTNYGYTF.

V usage is TRBV10-3 and J usage is TRBJ2-7; tentative D call: TRBD2 (5 bases). The CDR3 length is 15 residues. Germline V lookup: CDR1 ENHRY, CDR2 SYGVKD. The V end was cut by 3 bases, the J end by 2 bases, with 14 bases between. The DNA for the CDR3 is TGTGCCATCAGTGACCCCGGTTATAGCGCCTACGAGCAGTACTTC. Amino acids: CAISDPGYSAYEQYF.

The DNA of the CDR3 is TGCAGTGCTAGAGATACCCCTAGGCGGCATGGCTACACCTTC. Amino acids: CSARDTPRRHGYTF. The chain links TRBV20-1 to TRBJ1-2; D call uncertain. This CDR3 is built from 14 residues. The germline V gene encodes CDR1 DFQATT and CDR2 SNEGSKA (reference sequence). V dropped 0 bases and J dropped 6 bases, with 14 bases sitting between them.

In its sample, this clonotype was seen a few times. The chain is built from TRBV25-1 and TRBJ2-2; a possible D gene is TRBD1 (5 bases). The germline V gene has CDR1 MGHDK and CDR2 SYGVNS. CDR3 length equals 17 residues. Trimming took off 4 bases at V and 8 bases at J, with 23 bases between the two ends. CDR3 residues: CASSGLTGWQGVGELFF. The DNA of the CDR3 is TGTGCCAGCAGTGGCCTTACCGGGTGGCAGGGTGTTGGGGAGCTGTTTTTT.

There are a few counts of this clonotype. The chain links TRBV20-1 to TRBJ1-2, with D possibly TRBD1 on 6 matching bases. The V and J ends lost 3 bases and 4 bases respectively, with 12 bases between them. Germline V CDR1 and CDR2: DFQATT, SNEGSKA (reference sequence). The CDR3 length is 13 residues. The CDR3 nucleotides read TGCAGTGCTAGTGTGGGGGCCCGCTATGGCTACACCTTC. Encoded protein: CSASVGARYGYTF.

As concerns this clonotype: At one of its ends the junction is not consistent with the germline gene, which may arise from a read error. The V gene is TRBV7-1, the J gene TRBJ1-6; D call uncertain. TRBV7-1 is flagged as an ORF with uncertain function. This CDR3 region has 13 residues. CDR3 DNA: TGTGCCAGCAGCTCCTTGAATAATTCACCACTCCACTTT. It is translated as CASSSLNNSPLHF.

The chain is built from TRBV7-2 and TRBJ2-5, with 11 bases matching TRBD1. This CDR3 region has 17 residues. Trimming at V came to 4 bases and at J to 5 bases, leaving 12 bases not matched to a gene. Germline-derived CDR1 and CDR2 are SGHTA and FQGNSA. In DNA form, the CDR3 reads TGTGCCAGCAGCTCTCAGGACAGGGGGCATTCGGGGGAGACCCAGTACTTC. Protein product: CASSSQDRGHSGETQYF.

The chain joins TRBV27 to TRBJ1-1; the D is unclear. CDR3 length equals 14 residues. The germline V and J ends were trimmed by 5 bases and 6 bases, with 16 bases remaining between them. Germline V gene sequence: CDR1 MNHEY, CDR2 SMNVEV (reference sequence). The CDR3 loop reads CASSVGLPGAEAFF. CDR3 nucleotides: TGTGCCAGCAGTGTGGGCCTGCCCGGGGCTGAAGCTTTCTTT.

The chain is built from TRBV20-1 and TRBJ2-6; D gene ambiguous. CDR1 and CDR2 from the germline V gene are DFQATT and SNEGSKA (reference sequence). This CDR3 has 13 amino acids. Between the trimmed V and J ends, which lost 6 bases and 1 base, there was a span of 7 bases. The CDR3 loop is CSAPTSGANVLTF. The CDR3 DNA follows: TGCAGTGCCCCCACTTCTGGGGCCAACGTCCTGACTTTC.

This clonotype was observed a few times. The rearrangement uses TRBV12-3 or TRBV12-4 and TRBJ2-1, with 8 bases fitting TRBD1. The CDR3 spans 15 residues. V lost 6 bases to trimming and J lost 10 bases; unmatched junction nucleotides: 14. The CDR3 region has the DNA TGTGCCAGCAGAGTTACAGGGGGAACGGGCTTCGAGCAGTTCTTC. It codes for CASRVTGGTGFEQFF.

The V and J genes are TRBV9 and TRBJ2-3; D might be TRBD1 (5 bases). Germline V gene sequence: CDR1 SGDLS, CDR2 YYNGEE. Trimming left V 1 base short and J 2 bases short, with 11 bases between. The CDR3 has 15 residues. The CDR3 region is CASSVTDRHTDTQYF. CDR3 coding DNA: TGTGCCAGCAGCGTAACTGACAGACACACAGATACGCAGTATTTT.

There are a few counts of this clonotype. This chain connects TRBV2 to TRBJ2-1; D may be TRBD1 (5 bases). Germline V lookup: CDR1 SNHLY, CDR2 FYNNEI. V was shortened by 8 bases and J by 9 bases, with 5 bases between the two germline ends. This CDR3 has 9 amino acids. CDR3 region: CASDSEQFF. CDR3 DNA sequence: TGTGCCAGCGACAGTGAGCAGTTCTTC.

This clonotype came up a few times. V and J are TRBV29-1 and TRBJ1-1; a possible D gene is TRBD1 (5 bases). Trimming removed 7 bases at V and 0 bases at J, with 15 bases between. This CDR3 spans 14 amino acids. Germline V gene data show CDR1 as SQVTM and CDR2 as ANQGSEA. In DNA, the CDR3 is TGCAGCGCCCTACCCAGGGCGATGAACACTGAAGCTTTCTTT. Its translation: CSALPRAMNTEAFF.

This sequence joins TRBV4-2 and TRBJ2-1; 10 bases are a match to TRBD2. Trimming at V came to 4 bases and at J to 6 bases, leaving 9 bases not matched to a gene. The germline gives CDR1 LGHNA, CDR2 YNFKEQ. This CDR3 has 16 amino acids. The CDR3, as DNA: TGTGCCAGCAGCCGGCAAATTAGCGGGGGGATCAATGAGCAGTTCTTC. Protein product: CASSRQISGGINEQFF.

The V call is TRBV29-1, the J call TRBJ2-1; 11 bases map to TRBD1. The CDR3 runs to 14 residues. The germline V gene has CDR1 SQVTM and CDR2 ANQGSEA. Trimming at V came to 6 bases and at J to 6 bases, leaving 7 bases not matched to a gene. CDR3 protein: CSVEEGQGVNEQFF. In DNA, the CDR3 is TGCAGCGTCGAGGAGGGACAGGGGGTCAATGAGCAGTTCTTC.

The chain employs TRBV2 and TRBJ1-4; D is unresolved. Trimming took off 4 bases at V and 3 bases at J, with 15 bases between the two ends. CDR1 and CDR2 from the germline V gene are SNHLY and FYNNEI. The CDR3 consists of 16 residues. The CDR3 sequence is CASSGGRADSNEKLFF. The CDR3 DNA sequence: TGTGCCAGCAGTGGTGGGCGGGCAGATTCTAATGAAAAACTGTTTTTT.

The rearrangement links TRBV11-2 to TRBJ2-7; unclear D gene. This CDR3 contains 14 residues. Trimming stripped 3 bases from V and 7 bases from J, with 16 bases between. Looked up from germline, CDR1 is SGHAT and CDR2 is FQNNGV. The CDR3 DNA sequence: TGTGCCAGCAGCTTTGGCCGCTTCTTCGGGGAGCAGTACTTC. Its translation is CASSFGRFFGEQYF. The whole variable domain, remainder taken from reference TRBV11-2 and TRBJ2-7, is EAGVAQSPRYKIIEKRQSVAFWCNPISGHATLYWYQQILGQGPKLLIQFQNNGVVDDSQLPKDRFSAERLKGVDSTLKIQPAKLEDSAVYLCASSFGRFFGEQYFGPGTRLTVT.